These T cell receptor beta chains were read from a single sample in a study of cytomegalovirus exposure and HLA in healthy donors. Sequencing used immunoSEQ multiplex PCR; TCRdb keeps in-frame clones, though not all of them. The data hold 210,000 or so clones, with approximately 90% observed a single time. Sequenced sample: PBMCs. These receptors were collected from a woman between 18 and 29 years old in good health and CMV-seronegative. CDR3s include the opening cysteine and the closing phenylalanine or tryptophan. The D gene is left open where the match is weak. Clone size is given for some rows only: seen once, a few or many times, or a class if the clone is expanded.

DNA: TGCGCCCCCATTCCCAGGGGTAACACCGGGGAGCTGTTTTTT
CDR3: CAPIPRGNTGELFF
size: .
V: TRBV10-1
J: TRBJ2-2
D: .

DNA: TGTGCCAGCAGTGGACAGGGCCTATCCGAAAAACTGTTTTTT
CDR3: CASSGQGLSEKLFF
size: .
V: TRBV2
J: TRBJ1-4
D: TRBD1

DNA: TGTGCCAGCAGCTTACTGAGTAGCACAGATACGCAGTATTTT
CDR3: CASSLLSSTDTQYF
size: once
V: TRBV5-6
J: TRBJ2-3
D: .

DNA: TGTGCCTGGGGGAGGGGGTACGTCCAGACCCAGTACTTC
CDR3: CAWGRGYVQTQYF
size: .
V: TRBV30
J: TRBJ2-5
D: .

DNA: TGTGCCACCGGTAGCGGGGGGGCGGGAGATACGCAGTATTTT
CDR3: CATGSGGAGDTQYF
size: .
V: TRBV15
J: TRBJ2-3
D: TRBD2

DNA: TGTGCCAGCAGCCTCTGGGGGGGAGGGGAGACAGATACGCAGTATTTT
CDR3: CASSLWGGGETDTQYF
size: .
V: TRBV11-2
J: TRBJ2-3
D: TRBD2

DNA: TGTGCCAGTAACCAGGGACAGGGGGCGATAAGGGGGACTGAAGCTTTCTTT
CDR3: CASNQGQGAIRGTEAFF
size: .
V: TRBV19
J: TRBJ1-1
D: TRBD1

DNA: TGTGCCAGCAGTGAACAAGGGGCGGGAAACACCATATATTTT
CDR3: CASSEQGAGNTIYF
size: .
V: TRBV6-1
J: TRBJ1-3
D: .

DNA: TGTGCCAGCAGCTTAGATCCCCACTTAGCGGGAGGGTTTAATGAGCAGTTCTTC
CDR3: CASSLDPHLAGGFNEQFF
size: .
V: TRBV11-3
J: TRBJ2-1
D: TRBD2

DNA: TGTGCCAGCAGGTCCGGGACAGGTCCCTATGGCTACACCTTC
CDR3: CASRSGTGPYGYTF
size: .
V: TRBV28
J: TRBJ1-2
D: TRBD1

DNA: TGTGCCAGCAGCTTAAGGAGAAACACTGAAGCTTTCTTT
CDR3: CASSLRRNTEAFF
size: once
V: TRBV7-2
J: TRBJ1-1
D: .

DNA: TGTGCCAGCAGCTTAACACGGAACACTGAAGCTTTCTTT
CDR3: CASSLTRNTEAFF
size: .
V: TRBV11-3
J: TRBJ1-1
D: .

DNA: TGTGCCGGAGGGACAGAAATGAACACTGAAGCTTTCTTT
CDR3: CAGGTEMNTEAFF
size: once
V: TRBV2
J: TRBJ1-1
D: TRBD1

DNA: TGTGCCAGCAGTTCCCTTGACACAGGAGAAACTGAAGCTTTCTTT
CDR3: CASSSLDTGETEAFF
size: .
V: TRBV11-2
J: TRBJ1-1
D: .

DNA: TGTGCCAGTTTGGACAGGGACTCCTACGAGCAGTACTTC
CDR3: CASLDRDSYEQYF
size: .
V: TRBV2
J: TRBJ2-7
D: TRBD1

DNA: TGTGCCAGCAGCGTATCGGGTTCTGGGGCCAACGTCCTGACTTTC
CDR3: CASSVSGSGANVLTF
size: .
V: TRBV9
J: TRBJ2-6
D: .

DNA: TGTGCCAGCAGCGAGGGACTAGCGGGTACCTACGAGCAGTACTTC
CDR3: CASSEGLAGTYEQYF
size: .
V: TRBV9
J: TRBJ2-7
D: TRBD2

DNA: TGTGCCAGCCGGACAGCATTCGGAAATGGCTACACCTTC
CDR3: CASRTAFGNGYTF
size: .
V: TRBV2
J: TRBJ1-2
D: .

DNA: TGCGCCAGCAGCCAATCCGGGACAGCTGACTATGGCTACACCTTC
CDR3: CASSQSGTADYGYTF
size: .
V: TRBV4-3
J: TRBJ1-2
D: TRBD1

DNA: TGTGCCAGCGAGGCGCGGGGGTACAATGAGCAGTTCTTC
CDR3: CASEARGYNEQFF
size: once
V: TRBV6-5
J: TRBJ2-1
D: TRBD2

DNA: TGTGCCAGCAGCTTAACAGCTAATGAAAAACTGTTTTTT
CDR3: CASSLTANEKLFF
size: .
V: TRBV5-6
J: TRBJ1-4
D: .

DNA: TGTGCCAGCAGCTCTTCGGTTGGGGGCGGGAGCGACTACGAGCAGTACTTC
CDR3: CASSSSVGGGSDYEQYF
size: .
V: TRBV13
J: TRBJ2-7
D: .

DNA: TGCGCCGCGGGGCTCTCCTACGAGCAGTACTTC
CDR3: CAAGLSYEQYF
size: .
V: TRBV10-2
J: TRBJ2-7
D: .

DNA: TGTGCCAGCAGCTTGGGGGGCAGGGTAATTAACGAGCAGTACTTC
CDR3: CASSLGGRVINEQYF
size: .
V: TRBV5-5
J: TRBJ2-7
D: .

DNA: TGTGCCAGCAGCCCGACCCTTGACAGGGAGGATGGCTACACCTTC
CDR3: CASSPTLDREDGYTF
size: once
V: TRBV7-9
J: TRBJ1-2
D: TRBD1

DNA: TGTGCCAGCAGCGATGACGCTTCCGGGGGAGATACGCAGTATTTT
CDR3: CASSDDASGGDTQYF
size: .
V: TRBV13
J: TRBJ2-3
D: .

DNA: TGCGCCAGCAGTGAAGGTAGCGGGAGTTCTTATGAGCAGTTCTTC
CDR3: CASSEGSGSSYEQFF
size: .
V: TRBV10-1
J: TRBJ2-1
D: TRBD2

DNA: TGTGCCAGCAGGACGACAGAGGACCTCTCTGGAAACACCATATATTTT
CDR3: CASRTTEDLSGNTIYF
size: .
V: TRBV2
J: TRBJ1-3
D: .

DNA: TGTGCCAGCAGTGAACCAAACAGAGTGAACACTGAAGCTTTCTTT
CDR3: CASSEPNRVNTEAFF
size: once
V: TRBV6-1
J: TRBJ1-1
D: .

DNA: TGTGCCAGCAGCAGGGGGGGTGCGGGAGTCGCAAGGGACGAGCAGTACTTC
CDR3: CASSRGGAGVARDEQYF
size: .
V: TRBV9
J: TRBJ2-7
D: .

DNA: TGTGCCAGCAGCCAAGTCCATTCAGGGGGAGGTAATGAAAAACTGTTTTTT
CDR3: CASSQVHSGGGNEKLFF
size: .
V: TRBV4-2
J: TRBJ1-4
D: TRBD1

DNA: TGTGCCAGCAGTGCAACAGGCTTCGATACGCAGTATTTT
CDR3: CASSATGFDTQYF
size: .
V: TRBV25-1
J: TRBJ2-3
D: .

DNA: TGTGCCAGTAGTATATGGCGGGAGGGCGGGAACGAGCAGTTCTTC
CDR3: CASSIWREGGNEQFF
size: .
V: TRBV19
J: TRBJ2-1
D: TRBD2

DNA: TGCGCCAGCAGCTTGGCTTCCGCGGGGAGGTTCATATACGAGCAGTACTTC
CDR3: CASSLASAGRFIYEQYF
size: .
V: TRBV5-1
J: TRBJ2-7
D: .

DNA: TGTGCCAGCAGCGGGCGGGGCCCGTACAATGAGCAGTTCTTC
CDR3: CASSGRGPYNEQFF
size: .
V: TRBV9
J: TRBJ2-1
D: .

DNA: TGTGCCAGCAGCTCAGTTAACAGGGCCACCCAGACTATGAACTATGGCTACACCTTC
CDR3: CASSSVNRATQTMNYGYTF
size: .
V: TRBV11-3
J: TRBJ1-2
D: .

DNA: TGTGCCAGCAGCCCCCGGACAGGGCAGACCGGGGAGCTGTTTTTT
CDR3: CASSPRTGQTGELFF
size: .
V: TRBV7-6
J: TRBJ2-2
D: TRBD1

DNA: TGCAGCGTTGTAGCGTCAAGCCAGAACACTGAAGCTTTCTTT
CDR3: CSVVASSQNTEAFF
size: .
V: TRBV29-1
J: TRBJ1-1
D: .

DNA: TGCGCCAGCAGCTTGTGGACAGCGAACACTGAAGCTTTCTTT
CDR3: CASSLWTANTEAFF
size: .
V: TRBV5-1
J: TRBJ1-1
D: .

DNA: TGCGCCAGCAGCCAAAGGACAGTCAACACTGAAGCTTTCTTT
CDR3: CASSQRTVNTEAFF
size: .
V: TRBV4-3
J: TRBJ1-1
D: .

DNA: TGTGCAAGTCGCCCCGAACGGGGGGCTCTAGCCAAAAACATTCAGTACTTC
CDR3: CASRPERGALAKNIQYF
size: .
V: TRBV12-2
J: TRBJ2-4
D: .

DNA: TGCGCCAGCCGTCGGTTGGCGGGGGTTTACACCGGGGAGCTGTTTTTT
CDR3: CASRRLAGVYTGELFF
size: .
V: TRBV5-1
J: TRBJ2-2
D: TRBD2

DNA: TGCGCCAGCAGACCTGTAGCGGAGACGAACACCGGGGAGCTGTTTTTT
CDR3: CASRPVAETNTGELFF
size: .
V: TRBV5-1
J: TRBJ2-2
D: .

DNA: TGTGCCAGCAGCCCAATCAGGGACAATGAGCAGTTCTTC
CDR3: CASSPIRDNEQFF
size: .
V: TRBV11-3
J: TRBJ2-1
D: .

DNA: TGTGCCAGCAGCAAAGTGGGACTGTCGTATTACGAGCAGTACTTC
CDR3: CASSKVGLSYYEQYF
size: .
V: TRBV21-1
J: TRBJ2-7
D: .

DNA: TGTGCCAGCAGCTTATTTGGGGCCAAAAGGCCTGAAGCTTTCTTT
CDR3: CASSLFGAKRPEAFF
size: once
V: TRBV7-2
J: TRBJ1-1
D: .

DNA: TGTGCCAGCAGCGTAGAGGGGGACAACTCCTACGAGCAGTACTTC
CDR3: CASSVEGDNSYEQYF
size: .
V: TRBV9
J: TRBJ2-7
D: .

DNA: TGCGCCAGCAGCCTCGACAATGAGCAGTTCTTC
CDR3: CASSLDNEQFF
size: .
V: TRBV5-1
J: TRBJ2-1
D: .

DNA: TGTGCCAGCAGCTTTGGACAGGGGGCGAGAACAGATACGCAGTATTTT
CDR3: CASSFGQGARTDTQYF
size: .
V: TRBV5-4
J: TRBJ2-3
D: TRBD1

DNA: TGTGCCAGCAGCCGTTCCTCGGGAGTCGGGGAGACCCAGTACTTC
CDR3: CASSRSSGVGETQYF
size: .
V: TRBV4-2
J: TRBJ2-5
D: .

DNA: TGCGCCAGCAGCCACGGACTAGCCGATGAGCAGTTCTTC
CDR3: CASSHGLADEQFF
size: .
V: TRBV5-1
J: TRBJ2-1
D: TRBD2

DNA: TGTGCCAGCAGATCGACAGGGTCCAACACTGAAGCTTTCTTT
CDR3: CASRSTGSNTEAFF
size: .
V: TRBV2
J: TRBJ1-1
D: TRBD1

DNA: TGTGCCAGCAGCGTAATTCCGGGGAGTCCAGAGACCCAGTACTTC
CDR3: CASSVIPGSPETQYF
size: .
V: TRBV9
J: TRBJ2-5
D: .

DNA: TGTGCCAGCAGTCAGACAGGAGTGAGCAATCAGCCCCAGCATTTT
CDR3: CASSQTGVSNQPQHF
size: .
V: TRBV6-5
J: TRBJ1-5
D: .

DNA: TGTGCCAGCAGCCCAGGTTTAGAGACCTACGAGCAGTACTTC
CDR3: CASSPGLETYEQYF
size: .
V: TRBV11-3
J: TRBJ2-7
D: .